This T cell receptor (beta chain) stems from a study of OX40 agonist ivuxolimab in advanced cancers. Study at large: Patients received ivuxolimab, an intravenous treatment, every 2 weeks at 0.01 to 10 mg/kg. Findings and caveats of the study: A proportion of nonresponders additionally exhibited low normalized T-cell clonal expansion. The CD4+ and CD8+ T cells in the blood had expanded clonally by week 6 at 0.1 to 3.0 mg/kg.

Measured with immunoSEQ multiplex PCR; TCRdb has only the in-frame clones, and not every one. The table shows about 81,000 clones, with roughly 91% occurring only once. With regard to this clone: The antigen remains undetermined.

Germline-derived CDR1 and CDR2 are MNHEY and SMNVEV (reference sequence). The CDR3 covers 16 residues. The V end was cut by 1 base, the J end by 8 bases, with 20 bases between. This clonotype was obtained from an adult with an advanced solid tumor such as melanoma, head and neck, liver or kidney cancer. The source material was CD4+ or CD8+ T cells sorted from blood, sampled in a trial of the OX40 agonist ivuxolimab. The chain links TRBV27 to TRBJ1-1; D is ambiguous. In DNA, the CDR3 is TGTGCCAGCAGTTTATTCTCGGTCGGCACCCGCGTCGAAGCTTTCTTT. Translated, it gives CASSLFSVGTRVEAFF.